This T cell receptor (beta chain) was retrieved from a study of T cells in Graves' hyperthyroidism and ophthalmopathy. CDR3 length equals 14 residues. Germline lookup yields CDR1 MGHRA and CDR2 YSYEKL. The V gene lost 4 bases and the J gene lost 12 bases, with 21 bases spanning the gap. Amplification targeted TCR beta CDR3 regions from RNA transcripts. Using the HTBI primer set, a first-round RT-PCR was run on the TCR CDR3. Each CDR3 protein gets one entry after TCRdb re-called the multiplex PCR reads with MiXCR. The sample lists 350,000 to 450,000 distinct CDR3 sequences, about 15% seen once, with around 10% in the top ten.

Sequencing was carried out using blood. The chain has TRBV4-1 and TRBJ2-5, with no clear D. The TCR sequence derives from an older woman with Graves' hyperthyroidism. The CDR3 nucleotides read TGCGCCAGCAGCCCGGCCCTCTCTAGTCTACCCAAGTACTTC. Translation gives CASSPALSSLPKYF.